This T cell receptor (beta chain) comes out of a study of blood T cell repertoires in COVID-19. Generated by immunoSEQ multiplex PCR, the TCRdb table keeps only in-frame clones and is missing some. Seen here are about 200,000 clones, nearly 90% observed once, and the top ten hold 20% to 25%. The receptor was isolated from a man aged 60-69 years with active or convalescent COVID-19. The specimen sequenced was peripheral blood.

CDR3 residues: CAISEGGNQETQYF. Written as DNA, the CDR3 is TGTGCCATCAGTGAGGGGGGGAATCAAGAGACCCAGTACTTC. The J gene is TRBJ2-5, the V gene TRBV10-3; D possibly corresponds to TRBD2 (6 bases). The CDR3 is 14 amino acids. The V and J ends lost 2 bases and 2 bases respectively, with 9 bases between them. Germline CDR1 reads ENHRY; CDR2 reads SYGVKD.